This T cell receptor (beta chain) was recorded in a study of T cells in tumors after PD-1 blockade (dated by TCRdb to the late 2010s). Regarding the study in general: Patients were excluded if they had prior checkpoint blockade, use of systemic immunosuppressants, or recent radiotherapy or other anti-cancer therapy within 4 weeks. Patients were treated with either pembrolizumab 200 mg every 3 weeks or cemiplimab 350 mg every 2 weeks. Paired single-cell RNA and TCR sequencing was performed on site-matched tumors from BCC or SCC patients before and after anti-PD-1 therapy. A subset of patients also received ongoing daily vismodegib 150 mg during anti-PD-1 treatment. To compare clonotypes in blood versus tumor, bulk TCR sequencing was run on fewer than 11 peripheral blood samples drawn from four or five patients. RECIST version 1.1 was the standard used to evaluate clinical response. Peripheral blood samples averaged around 110,000 TCR templates (range roughly 24,679-257,772) and roughly 35,000 unique clonotypes. The paper's findings and limits, for the study overall: The source of novel T cell clones was not identified and could include lymphoid organs or rare unexpanded clones within the tumor or its periphery. Around 40% of tumor TCR clonotypes were found in blood, and some novel exhausted tumor clones appeared in pre-treatment blood, suggesting peripheral recruitment.

The label giving this sample's time point can be read as: after anti-PD-1 therapy. For bulk TCRbeta sequencing, genomic DNA was extracted from tumor biopsies or peripheral blood, and input amounts ranged from about 600 ng to 6,004 ng. Every patient was a poor candidate for surgical resection and had histologically proven advanced or metastatic basal or squamous cell carcinoma. Of the approximately ten patients making up the basal cell carcinoma cohort, roughly eight underwent bulk tumor TCR sequencing. V is pared back by 1 base and J by 1 base, with 1 base lying between the germline termini. The CDR3 runs 13 residues from the cysteine to the phenylalanine. The CDR3 DNA has 39 bases and is translated from base 1. CDR1 and CDR2, per the germline V gene (reference sequence), are LNHDA and SQIVND. The immunoSEQ platform was used for deep TCRbeta sequencing. For the original study's pipeline: Only productive rearrangements were exported from the immunoSEQ Analyzer for further analysis. Bulk TCRbeta clonotypes were assigned T cell phenotypes by matching to single-cell RNA+TCR-seq clones sharing the same TCRbeta sequence. Clone enrichment in tumor was computed as tumor frequency divided by PBMC frequency from bulk TCR sequencing. TCRs were grouped by GLIPH into specificity groups, defined as clusters of distinct TCRs likely recognizing common antigens via shared CDR3 motifs. Here the immuneACCESS table is served through TCRdb, limited to in-frame sequences with V and J called. Missing clones are a known gap in these copies; in checked studies unresolved V genes cover under half, and the rest lacks a known reason. That table supplies the V and J calls and clone size; D and trimming were determined from the DNA. This sample gives around 25,000 clones in total; 70% to 85% of them show up just once. Roughly 12% of the sample belongs to the ten largest clones.

In the case of this clone: Its binding antigen is unknown. No clone much larger than this one lies a single base away; base qualities are absent.

Recombination linked TRBV19 to TRBJ2-2; no D gene can be assigned with confidence. The sample consisted of PBMCs, taken after anti-PD-1 treatment. The clonotype originates from a human donor with basal cell carcinoma. The DNA sequence is TGTGCCAGTAGTATAGGGAACACCGGGGAGCTGTTTTTT. Its translation is CASSIGNTGELFF.